This paragraph reports one T cell receptor (beta chain). Germline-derived CDR1 and CDR2 are MDHEN and SYDVKM. V lost 5 bases to trimming and J lost 4 bases, with 14 bases between them. CDR3 length: 15 amino acids. The sample is drawn from a study of blood T cell repertoires in COVID-19. On the study more broadly: Donors in the United States, Italy and Spain gave samples during acute or convalescent COVID-19.

Per the original methods: Amplification from reference gene primers served as the basis for estimated nucleated cell counts. The data were produced by immunoSEQ multiplex PCR, yet TCRdb's version contains in-frame clones alone and is incomplete. V, J and clone size derive from that table, while D and trimming were established from the DNA sequence. This table holds 150,000 to 200,000 clones, 60% to 80% found once. This chain links TRBV28 with TRBJ1-4; D is ambiguous. This receptor was taken from a woman in her seventies with acute or convalescent COVID-19. Input material: peripheral blood. DNA of the CDR3: TGTGCCAGCAGTCCCTCGGTTACGGTTAATGAAAAACTGTTTTTT. Its translation: CASSPSVTVNEKLFF.